This T cell receptor beta chain was sequenced during a study of regulatory T cells in long-lasting Graves disease. Time point noted: persistent/refractory GD, antithyroid drugs over 5 years with positive TRAb. Extracted RNA from PBMCs served as the source of the TCR library. Graves' disease diagnoses followed American Thyroid Association guidelines. Peripheral blood, around 10 milliliters of it, was drawn into EDTA tubes. Whole-study results and caveats: Persistent disease samples used TRBV28, TRBJ1-2 and TRBJ2-5 preferentially.

Building of the TCR beta libraries involved iRepertoire HTBI primers and Arm-PCR of CDR3 regions. TCRdb processed the multiplex PCR reads anew with MiXCR; each CDR3 protein has one entry. The table has approximately 400,000 distinct CDR3 sequences, roughly 20% seen once. The CDR3 consists of 14 residues. CDR1 and CDR2 from the germline V gene are MGHDK and SYGVNS. The junction had 5 bases not matched to a gene; V was cut back by 5 bases and J by 8 bases. Worth noting for this clonotype: The target antigen is unknown.

The sequence came from a woman aged 40 to 49 with Graves disease. The J gene is TRBJ1-4, the V gene TRBV25-1, with 10 bases aligning to TRBD1. Specimen: peripheral blood mononuclear cells (PBMCs), collected when the disease was refractory, from a patient treated with antithyroid drugs. CDR3 sequence (DNA): TGTGCCAGCAGTCGAGGACAGGGGGACGAAAAACTGTTTTTT. Protein sequence: CASSRGQGDEKLFF.